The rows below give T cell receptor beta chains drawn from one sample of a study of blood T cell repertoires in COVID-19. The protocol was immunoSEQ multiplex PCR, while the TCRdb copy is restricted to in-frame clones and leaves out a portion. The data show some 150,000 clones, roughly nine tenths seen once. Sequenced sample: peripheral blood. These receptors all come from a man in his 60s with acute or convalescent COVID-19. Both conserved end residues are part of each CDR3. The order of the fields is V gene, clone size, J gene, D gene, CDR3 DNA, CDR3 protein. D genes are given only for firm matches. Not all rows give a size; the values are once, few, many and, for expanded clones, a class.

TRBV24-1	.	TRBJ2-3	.	TGTGCCACCAGTGATGCCAAGGACAGAACAGATACGCAGTATTTT	CATSDAKDRTDTQYF
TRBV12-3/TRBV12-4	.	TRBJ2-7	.	TGTGCCAGCAGTCTATCCCAGCGATCACAGTACTTC	CASSLSQRSQYF
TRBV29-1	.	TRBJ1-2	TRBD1	TGCAGCGCCGAACAGGGGGGCTACACCTTC	CSAEQGGYTF
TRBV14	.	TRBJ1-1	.	TGTGCCAGCAGCCAGGGCATGAACACTGAAGCTTTCTTT	CASSQGMNTEAFF
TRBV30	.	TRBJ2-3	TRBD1	TGTGCCTGGAGCCCCGGGACAGTGGCAGATACGCAGTATTTT	CAWSPGTVADTQYF
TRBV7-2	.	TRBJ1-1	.	TGTGCCAGCAGCCCTAATATGAACACTGAAGCTTTCTTT	CASSPNMNTEAFF
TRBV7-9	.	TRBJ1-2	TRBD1	TGTGCCAGCAGCTATGGGAACAGGGGCCGCCTGTTTAACTATGGCTACACCTTC	CASSYGNRGRLFNYGYTF
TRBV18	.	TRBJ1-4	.	TGTGCCAGCTCACCCGCTACAGGATATAATGAAAAACTGTTTTTT	CASSPATGYNEKLFF
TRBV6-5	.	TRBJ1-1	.	TGTGCCAGCAGTAGTACAGGAACTGAAGCTTTCTTT	CASSSTGTEAFF
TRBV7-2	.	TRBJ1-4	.	TGTGCCAGCAGCTATACCCGGACACCGAATGCTGAACTGTTTTTT	CASSYTRTPNAELFF
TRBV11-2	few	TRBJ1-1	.	TGTGCCAGCAGCTTAGGGCCGAACACTGAAGCTTTCTTT	CASSLGPNTEAFF
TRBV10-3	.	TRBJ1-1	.	TGTGCCATCAGCCGTCAGTCGAACACTGAAGCTTTCTTT	CAISRQSNTEAFF
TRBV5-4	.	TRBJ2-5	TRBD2	TGTGCCAGCAGCCTATCCTCCGGGACTAGCTTCCGGGAGACCCAGTACTTC	CASSLSSGTSFRETQYF
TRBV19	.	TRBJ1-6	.	TGTGCCAGTAGTATAGGGACAGTTAATTCACCCCTCCACTTT	CASSIGTVNSPLHF
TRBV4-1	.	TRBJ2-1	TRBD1	TGCGCCAGCAGCCTCCTAACGGGACAGGGGGTAAGCAATGAGCAGTTCTTC	CASSLLTGQGVSNEQFF
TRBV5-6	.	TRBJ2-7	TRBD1	TGTGCCAGCAATAGACAGGGGGTGGGCGAGCAGTACTTC	CASNRQGVGEQYF
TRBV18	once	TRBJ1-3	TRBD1	TGTGCCAGCTCACCAAAACAGACCCACAGGGGTGCGGGAAACACCATATATTTT	CASSPKQTHRGAGNTIYF
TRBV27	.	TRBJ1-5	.	TGTGCCAGCAGTTTACGACAGTATCAGCCCCAGCATTTT	CASSLRQYQPQHF
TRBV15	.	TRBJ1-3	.	TGTGCCACCAGCAGAGATCGGGGGTCCTTCGGAAACACCATATATTTT	CATSRDRGSFGNTIYF
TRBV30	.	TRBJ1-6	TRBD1	TGTGCCTGGAGCGAGGGACAGGGGAATTCACCCCTCCACTTT	CAWSEGQGNSPLHF
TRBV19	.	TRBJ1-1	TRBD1	TGTGCCAGTAGTCGACAGGGGCACACTGAAGCTTTCTTT	CASSRQGHTEAFF
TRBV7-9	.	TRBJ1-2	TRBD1	TGTGCCAGCAGCCCAGGAGGACAGGGTTATGGCTACACCTTC	CASSPGGQGYGYTF
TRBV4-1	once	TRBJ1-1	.	TGCGCCAGCACAGGGGATCACAACACTGAAGCTTTCTTT	CASTGDHNTEAFF
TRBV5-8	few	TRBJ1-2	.	TGTGCCAGCAGGTATGCCGCGGGAGACTATGGCTACACCTTC	CASRYAAGDYGYTF
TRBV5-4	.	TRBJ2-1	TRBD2	TGTGCCAGCAGCCAGGGGACTAGCGGGGGGGAGCAGTTCTTC	CASSQGTSGGEQFF
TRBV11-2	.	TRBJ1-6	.	TGTGCCAGCAGCTTAGTCTCAAACGGGGGTAATTCACCCCTCCACTTT	CASSLVSNGGNSPLHF
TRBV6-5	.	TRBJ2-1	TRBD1	TGTGCCAGCAGCCTAGGACAGGGTAATTTCAATGAGCAGTTCTTC	CASSLGQGNFNEQFF
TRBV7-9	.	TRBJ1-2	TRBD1	TGTGCCAGCAGCTCGCCTGACAGGGAGAGGGGCGGCAACACCTTC	CASSSPDRERGGNTF
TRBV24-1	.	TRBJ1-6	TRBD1	TGTGCCACCAGTGAAAGGACAGGGCATAATTCACCCCTCCACTTT	CATSERTGHNSPLHF
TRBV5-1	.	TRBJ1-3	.	TGCGCCAGCAGCCCCGTGGTACGAGGAGGCTCTGGAAACACCATATATTTT	CASSPVVRGGSGNTIYF
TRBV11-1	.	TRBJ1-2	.	TGTGCCAGCAGCTTACCTTTTTCGTATGGCTACACCTTC	CASSLPFSYGYTF
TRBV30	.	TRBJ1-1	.	TGTGCCTGGAGTGTACCATTGGCCGAGAACACTGAAGCTTTCTTT	CAWSVPLAENTEAFF
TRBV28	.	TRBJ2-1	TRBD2	TGTGCCAGCAGTTTATCCGGGGGGACCTACAATGAGCAGTTCTTC	CASSLSGGTYNEQFF
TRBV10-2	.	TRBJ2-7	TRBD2	TGCGCCAGCAGGCGGGGGGAAGGGGAGCAGTACTTC	CASRRGEGEQYF
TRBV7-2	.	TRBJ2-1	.	TGTGCCAGCACCCCGGGAGCGAGGAATGAGCAGTTCTTC	CASTPGARNEQFF
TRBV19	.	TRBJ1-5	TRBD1	TGTGCGGCCGGGACAGGGACCAATCAGCCCCAGCATTTT	CAAGTGTNQPQHF
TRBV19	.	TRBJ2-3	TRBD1	TGTGCCAGTAAAGGGAAAGGAACAGGGGGCCCCCTTGACCACACAGATACGCAGTATTTT	CASKGKGTGGPLDHTDTQYF
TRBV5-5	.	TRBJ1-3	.	TGTGCCAGCAGCTTGGATCCAGGGCCTGGAAACACCATATATTTT	CASSLDPGPGNTIYF
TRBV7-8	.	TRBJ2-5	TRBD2	TGTGCCAGCAGGTTCGGACTAGCGGCCCAAGAGACCCAGTACTTC	CASRFGLAAQETQYF
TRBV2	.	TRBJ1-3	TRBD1	TGTGCCAGCAGCTTCGGACAGGGACAAGGAAACACCATATATTTT	CASSFGQGQGNTIYF
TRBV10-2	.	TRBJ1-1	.	TGCGCCAGCAGTGAAGCAGGGGCGGTGGGCACTGAAGCTTTCTTT	CASSEAGAVGTEAFF
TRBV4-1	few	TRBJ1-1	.	TGCGCCAGCAGCCAAGCAGGGGACCCTGGAGAAGCTTTCTTT	CASSQAGDPGEAFF
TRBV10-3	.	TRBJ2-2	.	TGTGCCATCAGTCCTACTACGGGGGGCGGTAGCACCGGGGAGCTGTTTTTT	CAISPTTGGGSTGELFF